This T cell receptor (beta chain) comes out of a study of blood T cells in healthy people across ages. Trimming at V came to 3 bases and at J to 10 bases, leaving 11 bases not matched to a gene. There are 13 residues in the CDR3. CDR1 is DFQATT and CDR2 is SNEGSKA in the germline V gene (reference sequence). Through a sample-barcoded 5' primer and a J-beta primer mix, a second PCR was run for roughly 7 to 11 cycles. MiXCR, applied by TCRdb to the 5' RACE reads, yields one record per CDR3 protein. The sample consists of roughly 1,700,000 distinct CDR3 sequences, about 28% of them appearing once. This TCR was sampled from a woman under 40 in good health. The chain has TRBV20-1 and TRBJ1-1; 7 bases are shared with TRBD1. Sequenced input: blood. DNA for the CDR3: TGCAGTGCTAGCCCAGGAGGGGGCCGGGGAGCTTTCTTT. Amino acids: CSASPGGGRGAFF.